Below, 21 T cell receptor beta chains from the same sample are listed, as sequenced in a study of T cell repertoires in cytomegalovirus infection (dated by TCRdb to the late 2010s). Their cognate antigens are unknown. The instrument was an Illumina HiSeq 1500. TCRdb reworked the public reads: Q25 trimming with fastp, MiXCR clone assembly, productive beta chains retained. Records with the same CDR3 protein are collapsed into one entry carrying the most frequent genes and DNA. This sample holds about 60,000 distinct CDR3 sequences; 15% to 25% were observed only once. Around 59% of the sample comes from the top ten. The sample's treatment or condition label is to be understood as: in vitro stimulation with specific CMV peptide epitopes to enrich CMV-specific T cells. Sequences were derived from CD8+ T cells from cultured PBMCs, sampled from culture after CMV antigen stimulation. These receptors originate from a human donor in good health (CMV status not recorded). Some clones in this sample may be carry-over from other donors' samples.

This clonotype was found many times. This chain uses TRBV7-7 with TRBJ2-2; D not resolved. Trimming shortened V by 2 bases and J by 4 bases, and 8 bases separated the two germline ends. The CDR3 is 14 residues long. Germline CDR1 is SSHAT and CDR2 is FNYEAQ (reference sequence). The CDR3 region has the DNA TGTGCCAGCAGCTTAAGCCCGTCCACCGGGGAGCTGTTTTTT. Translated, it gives CASSLSPSTGELFF. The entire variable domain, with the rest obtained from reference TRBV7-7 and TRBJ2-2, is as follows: GAGVSQSPRYKVTKRGQDVTLRCDPISSHATLYWYQQALGQGPEFLTYFNYEAQPDKSGLPSDRFSAERPEGSISTLTIQRTEQRDSAMYRCASSLSPSTGELFFGEGSRLTVL.

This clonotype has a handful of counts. CDR3 loop: CASSRIFNEQFF. The CDR3, as DNA: TGTGCCAGCAGCAGGATTTTCAATGAGCAGTTCTTC. The rearrangement links TRBV7-2 to TRBJ2-1, with D unclear. The CDR3 spans 12 residues. Germline CDR1 is SGHTA and CDR2 is FQGNSA. V lost 5 bases, J lost 6 bases, and 8 bases lay in between.

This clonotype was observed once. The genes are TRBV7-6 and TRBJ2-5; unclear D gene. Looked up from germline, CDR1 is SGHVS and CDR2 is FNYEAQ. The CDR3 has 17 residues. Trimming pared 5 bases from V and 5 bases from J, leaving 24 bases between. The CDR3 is CASSPRHNSRLNETQYF. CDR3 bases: TGTGCCAGCAGCCCCAGACACAACAGTAGGCTTAATGAGACCCAGTACTTC.

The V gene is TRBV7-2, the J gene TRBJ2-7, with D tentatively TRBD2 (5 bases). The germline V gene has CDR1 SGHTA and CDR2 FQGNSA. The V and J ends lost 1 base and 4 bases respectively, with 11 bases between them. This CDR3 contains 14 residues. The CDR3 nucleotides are TGTGCCAGCAGCTTAGGGCTCGGGGAATACGAGCAGTACTTC. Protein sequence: CASSLGLGEYEQYF.

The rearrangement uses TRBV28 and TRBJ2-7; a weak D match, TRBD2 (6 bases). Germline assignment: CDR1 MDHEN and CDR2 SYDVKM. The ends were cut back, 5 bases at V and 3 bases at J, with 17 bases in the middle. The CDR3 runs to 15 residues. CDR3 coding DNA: TGTGCCAGCAGTCCCGGCGGGACCGAGAACTACGAGCAGTACTTC. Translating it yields CASSPGGTENYEQYF.

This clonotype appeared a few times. In DNA form, the CDR3 reads TGTGCCAGCAGCCCCCCGGGGGGGTGGGACACTGAAGCTTTCTTT. Translation: CASSPPGGWDTEAFF. This chain links TRBV7-2 with TRBJ1-1; D possibly corresponds to TRBD1 (5 bases). This CDR3 has 15 residues. Germline-derived CDR1 and CDR2 are SGHTA and FQGNSA. V lost 5 bases to trimming and J lost 3 bases, with 16 bases between them.

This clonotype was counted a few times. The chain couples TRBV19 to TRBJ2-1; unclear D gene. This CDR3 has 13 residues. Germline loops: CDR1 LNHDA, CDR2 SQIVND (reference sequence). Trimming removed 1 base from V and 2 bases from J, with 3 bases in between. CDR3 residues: CASSIVPYNEQFF. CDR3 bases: TGTGCCAGTAGTATAGTACCCTACAATGAGCAGTTCTTC.

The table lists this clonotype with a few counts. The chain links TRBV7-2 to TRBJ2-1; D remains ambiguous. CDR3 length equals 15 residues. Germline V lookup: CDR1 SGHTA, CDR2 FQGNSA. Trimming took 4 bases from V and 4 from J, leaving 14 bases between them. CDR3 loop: CASSSSQAVYNEQFF. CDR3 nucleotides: TGTGCCAGCAGCTCCAGTCAGGCGGTTTACAATGAGCAGTTCTTC.

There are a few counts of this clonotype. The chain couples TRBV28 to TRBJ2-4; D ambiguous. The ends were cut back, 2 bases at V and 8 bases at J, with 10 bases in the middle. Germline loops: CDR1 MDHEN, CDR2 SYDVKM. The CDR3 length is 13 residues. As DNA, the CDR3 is TGTGCCAGCAGTTTACAACGAACAGACATTCAGTACTTC. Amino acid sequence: CASSLQRTDIQYF.

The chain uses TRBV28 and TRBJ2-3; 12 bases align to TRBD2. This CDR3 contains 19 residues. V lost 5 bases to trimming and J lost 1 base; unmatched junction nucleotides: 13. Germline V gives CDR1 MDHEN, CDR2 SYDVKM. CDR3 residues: CASSPLALAGGPGTDTQYF. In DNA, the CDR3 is TGTGCCAGCAGTCCCCTCGCCCTAGCGGGAGGGCCGGGCACAGATACGCAGTATTTT.

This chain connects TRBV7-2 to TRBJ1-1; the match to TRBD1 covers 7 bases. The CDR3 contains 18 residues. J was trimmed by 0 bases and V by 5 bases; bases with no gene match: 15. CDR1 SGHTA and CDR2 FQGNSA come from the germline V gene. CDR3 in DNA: TGTGCCAGCAGCCTAAGACAGGGCAGCTTACCGATGAACACTGAAGCTTTCTTT. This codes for CASSLRQGSLPMNTEAFF.

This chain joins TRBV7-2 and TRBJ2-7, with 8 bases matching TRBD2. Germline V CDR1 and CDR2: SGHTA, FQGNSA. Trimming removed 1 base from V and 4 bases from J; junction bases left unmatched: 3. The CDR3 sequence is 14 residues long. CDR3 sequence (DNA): TGTGCCAGCAGCTTAGGCGGGGGGCAATACGAGCAGTACTTC. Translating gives CASSLGGGQYEQYF.

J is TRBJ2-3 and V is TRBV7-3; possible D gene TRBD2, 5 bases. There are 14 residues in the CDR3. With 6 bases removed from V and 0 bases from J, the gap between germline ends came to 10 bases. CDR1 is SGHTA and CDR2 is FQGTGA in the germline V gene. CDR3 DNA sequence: TGTGCCAGCAGTTTACTAGGGAGCACAGATACGCAGTATTTT. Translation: CASSLLGSTDTQYF.

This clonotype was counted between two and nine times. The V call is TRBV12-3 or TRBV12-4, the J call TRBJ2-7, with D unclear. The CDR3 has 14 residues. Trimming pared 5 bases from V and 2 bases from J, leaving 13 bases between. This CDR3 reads CASSLGPSAYEQYF. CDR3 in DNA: TGTGCCAGCAGTCTCGGGCCGAGCGCCTACGAGCAGTACTTC.

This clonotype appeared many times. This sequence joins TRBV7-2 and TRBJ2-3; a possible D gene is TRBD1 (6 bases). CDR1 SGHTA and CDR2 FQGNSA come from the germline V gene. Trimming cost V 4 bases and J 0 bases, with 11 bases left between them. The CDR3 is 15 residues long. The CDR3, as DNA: TGTGCCAGCAGCTCCAGGGGCACCAGCACAGATACGCAGTATTTT. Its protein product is CASSSRGTSTDTQYF.

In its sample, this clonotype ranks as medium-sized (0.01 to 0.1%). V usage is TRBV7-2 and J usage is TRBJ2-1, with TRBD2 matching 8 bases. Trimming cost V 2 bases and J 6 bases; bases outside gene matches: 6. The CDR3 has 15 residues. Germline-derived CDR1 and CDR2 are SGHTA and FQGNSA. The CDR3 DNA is TGTGCCAGCAGCTTAAATAAGCGGGAGCGCAATGAGCAGTTCTTC. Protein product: CASSLNKRERNEQFF.

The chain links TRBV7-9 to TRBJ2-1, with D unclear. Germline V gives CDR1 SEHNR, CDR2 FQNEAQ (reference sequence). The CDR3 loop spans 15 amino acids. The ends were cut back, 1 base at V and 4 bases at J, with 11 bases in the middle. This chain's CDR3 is CASSLVSNRYNEQFF. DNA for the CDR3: TGTGCCAGCAGCTTAGTCAGCAATCGGTACAATGAGCAGTTCTTC.

CDR3 sequence reads: CASSVGLAGELETQYF. In nucleotides, the CDR3 is TGTGCCAGCAGCGTAGGGTTAGCGGGGGAACTAGAGACCCAGTACTTC. The chain couples TRBV9 to TRBJ2-5, with TRBD2 matching 9 bases. V gave up 0 bases and J gave up 4 bases; unmatched junction bases: 7. This CDR3 is built from 16 residues. Germline V gene sequence: CDR1 SGDLS, CDR2 YYNGEE.

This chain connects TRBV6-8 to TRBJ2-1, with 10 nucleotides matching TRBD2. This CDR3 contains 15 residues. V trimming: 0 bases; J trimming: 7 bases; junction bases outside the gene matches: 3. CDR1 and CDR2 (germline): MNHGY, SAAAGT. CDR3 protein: CASSYSASGSNEQFF. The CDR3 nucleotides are TGTGCCAGCAGTTACTCGGCTAGCGGGAGTAATGAGCAGTTCTTC.

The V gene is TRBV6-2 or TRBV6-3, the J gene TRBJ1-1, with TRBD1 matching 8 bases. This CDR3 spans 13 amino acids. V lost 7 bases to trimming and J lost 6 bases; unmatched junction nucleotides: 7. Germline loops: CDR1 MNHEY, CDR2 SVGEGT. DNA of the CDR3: TGTGCCAGCACCTTCGACAGGGGCGCTGAAGCTTTCTTT. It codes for CASTFDRGAEAFF.

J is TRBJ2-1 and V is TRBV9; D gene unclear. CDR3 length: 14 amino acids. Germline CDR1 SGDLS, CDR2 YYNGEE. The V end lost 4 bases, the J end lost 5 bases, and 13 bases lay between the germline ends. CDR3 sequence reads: CASSPPVENNEQFF. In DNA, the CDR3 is TGTGCCAGCAGCCCCCCCGTCGAGAACAATGAGCAGTTCTTC.